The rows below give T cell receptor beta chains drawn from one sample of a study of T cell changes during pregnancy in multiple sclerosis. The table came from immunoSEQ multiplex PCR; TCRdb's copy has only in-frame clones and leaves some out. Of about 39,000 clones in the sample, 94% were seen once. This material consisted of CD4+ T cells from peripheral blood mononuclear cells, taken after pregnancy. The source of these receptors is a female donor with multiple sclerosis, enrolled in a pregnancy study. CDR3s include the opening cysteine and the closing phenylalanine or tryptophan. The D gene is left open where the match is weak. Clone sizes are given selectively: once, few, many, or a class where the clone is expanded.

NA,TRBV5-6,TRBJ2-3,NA,CASSRLTQPTDTQYF,TGTGCCAGCAGCCGGCTGACACAACCCACAGATACGCAGTATTTT
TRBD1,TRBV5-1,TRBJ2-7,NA,CASSLRDRDSFAYEQYF,TGCGCCAGCAGCCTCCGGGACAGGGACTCCTTTGCCTACGAGCAGTACTTC
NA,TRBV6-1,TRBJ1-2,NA,CASSVDSLGYTF,TGTGCCAGCAGTGTCGACTCCCTGGGCTACACCTTC
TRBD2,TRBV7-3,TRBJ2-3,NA,CASSLNSVGTSVRYF,TGTGCCAGCAGCTTAAATTCGGTAGGGACTAGCGTTCGGTATTTT
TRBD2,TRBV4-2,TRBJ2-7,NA,CASSQDLASGGRNEQYF,TGTGCCAGCAGCCAAGATCTCGCCAGCGGGGGGCGTAACGAGCAGTACTTC
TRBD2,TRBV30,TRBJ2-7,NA,CAWSWRGSPYEQYF,TGTGCCTGGAGTTGGCGGGGGAGCCCCTACGAGCAGTACTTC
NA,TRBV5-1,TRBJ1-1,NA,CASSLRTAANTEAFF,TGCGCCAGCAGCTTGAGAACGGCGGCGAACACTGAAGCTTTCTTT
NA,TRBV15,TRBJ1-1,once,CATSRAQGMNTEAFF,TGTGCCACCAGCAGAGCGCAGGGGATGAACACTGAAGCTTTCTTT
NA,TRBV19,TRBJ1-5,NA,CASSIGTNSNQPQHF,TGTGCCAGTAGTATAGGCACTAACAGCAATCAGCCCCAGCATTTT
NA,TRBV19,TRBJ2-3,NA,CASSWEATSTDTQYF,TGTGCCAGTAGTTGGGAGGCGACTAGCACAGATACGCAGTATTTT
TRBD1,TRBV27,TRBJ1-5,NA,CASSPLQTGTQPQHF,TGTGCCAGCAGTCCACTTCAGACAGGGACTCAGCCCCAGCATTTT
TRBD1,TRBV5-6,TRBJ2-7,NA,CASSSGGRYEQYF,TGTGCCAGCAGCTCAGGGGGCAGGTACGAGCAGTACTTC
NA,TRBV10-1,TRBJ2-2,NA,CASSESRTNTGELFF,TGCGCCAGCAGTGAGTCGAGGACGAACACCGGGGAGCTGTTTTTT
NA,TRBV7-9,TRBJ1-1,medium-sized,CASSLEWSEAFF,TGTGCCAGCAGCTTAGAGTGGAGTGAGGCTTTCTTT
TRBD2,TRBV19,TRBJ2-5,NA,CASSMLAEETQYF,TGTGCCAGTAGTATGCTAGCGGAAGAGACCCAGTACTTC
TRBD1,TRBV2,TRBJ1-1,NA,CATNWDRVGTEAFF,TGTGCCACAAATTGGGACAGGGTGGGCACTGAAGCTTTCTTT
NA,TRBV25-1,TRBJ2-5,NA,CASSPGTPYSQETQYF,TGTGCCAGCAGTCCCGGGACACCTTATTCCCAAGAGACCCAGTACTTC
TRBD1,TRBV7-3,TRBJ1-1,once,CASSRTGGLGTEAFF,TGTGCCAGCAGCCGTACAGGGGGCCTGGGCACTGAAGCTTTCTTT
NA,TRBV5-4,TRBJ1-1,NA,CASSAATGVNTEAFF,TGTGCCAGCAGCGCCGCCACAGGAGTGAACACTGAAGCTTTCTTT
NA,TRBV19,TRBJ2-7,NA,CASSIDEATYEQYF,TGTGCCAGTAGTATAGATGAGGCTACCTACGAGCAGTACTTC
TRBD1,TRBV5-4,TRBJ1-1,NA,CASSSPGQGVGTEAFF,TGTGCCAGCAGCTCACCGGGACAGGGGGTGGGCACTGAAGCTTTCTTT
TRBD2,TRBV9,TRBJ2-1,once,CASSVVGGTEQFF,TGTGCCAGCAGCGTAGTCGGGGGGACTGAGCAGTTCTTC
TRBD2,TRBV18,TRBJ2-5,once,CASSPELAGNQETQYF,TGTGCCAGCTCACCAGAACTAGCGGGGAATCAAGAGACCCAGTACTTC
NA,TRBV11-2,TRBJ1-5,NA,CASSLAINQPQHF,TGTGCCAGCAGCTTGGCCATCAATCAGCCCCAGCATTTT
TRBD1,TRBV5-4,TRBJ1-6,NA,CASSFVPGQGSPFYNSPLHF,TGTGCCAGCAGCTTCGTCCCGGGACAGGGTTCCCCATTCTATAATTCACCCCTCCACTTT
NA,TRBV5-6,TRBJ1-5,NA,CASSARQADLYGAQPQHF,TGTGCCAGCAGCGCTAGACAGGCCGATCTTTACGGGGCTCAGCCCCAGCATTTT
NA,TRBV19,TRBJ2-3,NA,CACSMQVRGMITDTQYF,TGTGCCTGCTCTATGCAGGTAAGGGGGATGATCACAGATACGCAGTATTTT
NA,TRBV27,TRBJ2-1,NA,CASSFSRDYNEQFF,TGTGCCAGCAGTTTTTCCAGGGACTACAATGAGCAGTTCTTC
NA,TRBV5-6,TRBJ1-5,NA,CASSLVQGRNQPQHF,TGTGCCAGCAGCTTGGTGCAGGGCCGCAATCAGCCCCAGCATTTT
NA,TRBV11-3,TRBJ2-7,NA,CASSLGGSSYEQYF,TGTGCCAGCAGCTTAGGCGGGTCCTCCTACGAGCAGTACTTC
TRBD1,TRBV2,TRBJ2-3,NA,CASSPDRATDTQYF,TGTGCCAGCAGTCCCGACAGGGCCACAGATACGCAGTATTTT
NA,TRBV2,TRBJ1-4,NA,CASSEGMRRANEKLFF,TGTGCCAGCAGTGAAGGAATGCGGAGAGCTAATGAAAAACTGTTTTTT
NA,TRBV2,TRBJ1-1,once,CASIRGTLNIEAFF,TGTGCCAGCATCCGGGGGACCCTAAACATTGAAGCTTTCTTT
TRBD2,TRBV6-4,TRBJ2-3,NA,CASSEVAGGPDTQYF,TGTGCCAGCAGTGAGGTAGCGGGGGGGCCAGATACGCAGTATTTT